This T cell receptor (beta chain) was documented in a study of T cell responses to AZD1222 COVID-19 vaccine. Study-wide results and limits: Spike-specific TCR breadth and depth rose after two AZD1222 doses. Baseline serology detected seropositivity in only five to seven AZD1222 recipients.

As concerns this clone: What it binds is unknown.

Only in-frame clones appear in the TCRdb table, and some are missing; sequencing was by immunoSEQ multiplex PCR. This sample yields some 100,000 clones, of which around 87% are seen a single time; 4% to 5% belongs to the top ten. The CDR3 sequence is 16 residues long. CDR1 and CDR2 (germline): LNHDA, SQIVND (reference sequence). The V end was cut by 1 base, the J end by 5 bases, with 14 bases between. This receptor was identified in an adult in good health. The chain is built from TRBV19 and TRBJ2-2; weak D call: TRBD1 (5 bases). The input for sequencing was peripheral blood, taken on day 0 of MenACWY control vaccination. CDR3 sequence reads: CASSIVGRRLTGELFF. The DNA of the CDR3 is TGTGCCAGTAGTATAGTGGGGCGTAGATTGACCGGGGAGCTGTTTTTT.